This T cell receptor beta chain was retrieved from a study of control samples from healthy donors and cancer patients. Germline V gene data show CDR1 as SGHTA and CDR2 as FQGNSA. CDR3 length equals 14 residues. Trimming removed 1 base at V and 4 bases at J, with 8 bases between. The protocol was immunoSEQ multiplex PCR, while the TCRdb copy is restricted to in-frame clones and leaves out a portion. The sample records about 180,000 clones, about 90% being singletons. Input material: blood. This TCR was recovered from a woman in her thirties or forties in good health. J is TRBJ1-3 and V is TRBV7-2; D gene ambiguous. The CDR3 protein is CASSLVGGGNTIYF. Here the CDR3 DNA reads TGTGCCAGCAGCTTAGTGGGCGGCGGAAACACCATATATTTT.